Each of the 7 T cell receptor beta chains below was sequenced from the same sample in a study of T cells in Graves' hyperthyroidism and ophthalmopathy. Amplification yielded TCR beta CDR3 regions, with RNA transcripts as the source. Researchers ran a first-round RT-PCR on the TCR CDR3 using the HTBI primer set. In TCRdb, the multiplex PCR reads were re-called with MiXCR into one record per CDR3 protein. This table holds under 350,000 distinct CDR3 sequences, around 25% found once. Material: blood. These receptors were collected from a man aged 40-55 years with Graves' hyperthyroidism that later progressed to Graves' ophthalmopathy.

The CDR3 DNA is TGTGCCATCAGCGACAGCCGGGACAGTCAGCCCCAGCATTTT. Translation: CAISDSRDSQPQHF. This sequence joins TRBV10-3 and TRBJ1-5; TRBD1 matches at 7 bases. This CDR3 is built from 14 residues. Looked up from germline, CDR1 is ENHRY and CDR2 is SYGVKD. V was pared by 6 bases and J by 6 bases, with 8 bases of the junction left unmatched.

The chain couples TRBV9 to TRBJ2-1, with a tentative D call TRBD2 (6 bases). The CDR3 is made up of 16 amino acids. The V gene's germline CDR1 is SGDLS and CDR2 YYNGEE. Trimming shortened V by 3 bases and J by 6 bases, and 19 bases separated the two germline ends. CDR3 DNA sequence: TGTGCCAGCAGCGAGAGGAGGGGCACTCCCTCCAATGAGCAGTTCTTC. Amino acid sequence: CASSERRGTPSNEQFF. The complete variable domain, with remaining parts taken from reference TRBV9 and TRBJ2-1, reads DSGVTQTPKHLITATGQRVTLRCSPRSGDLSVYWYQQSLDQGLQFLIQYYNGEERAKGNILERFSAQQFPDLHSELNLSSLELGDSALYFCASSERRGTPSNEQFFGPGTRLTVL.

The chain combines TRBV5-1 with TRBJ2-7; TRBD1 aligns across 9 bases. The length of the CDR3 is 17 residues. V lost 0 bases to trimming and J lost 1 base; unmatched junction nucleotides: 8. Germline lookup yields CDR1 SGHRS and CDR2 YFSETQ. The CDR3 DNA reads TGCGCCAGCAGCTTGGGCATACCGGGACAGGGTTCCTACGAGCAGTACTTC. Translation gives CASSLGIPGQGSYEQYF.

The chain links TRBV20-1 to TRBJ2-7; D is possibly TRBD1 or TRBD2 (5 bases each). Per germline, CDR1 DFQATT and CDR2 SNEGSKA (reference sequence). V was trimmed by 5 bases and J by 1 base, leaving 9 bases between them. This CDR3 spans 12 amino acids. CDR3 loop: CSAGDASYEQYF. The CDR3 coding sequence is TGCAGTGCTGGGGACGCGTCCTACGAGCAGTACTTC.

This clonotype was detected ten times or more. This chain connects TRBV19 to TRBJ1-2; maybe TRBD1 (5 bases). This CDR3 comprises 15 residues. Per germline, CDR1 LNHDA and CDR2 SQIVND (reference sequence). Trimming took off 5 bases at V and 6 bases at J, with 19 bases between the two ends. DNA for the CDR3: TGTGCCAGTAGTGTCCGGGGGGGATCGGTCAATGGCTACACCTTC. It translates to CASSVRGGSVNGYTF.

This clonotype was counted many times. This chain connects TRBV18 to TRBJ2-5, with no clear D. The CDR3 has 13 amino acids. Germline V lookup: CDR1 KGHSH, CDR2 LQKENI. Trimming took off 2 bases at V and 2 bases at J, with 6 bases between the two ends. This CDR3 reads CASSPSQQETQYF. The CDR3 DNA follows: TGTGCCAGCTCACCATCCCAGCAAGAGACCCAGTACTTC.

In DNA form, the CDR3 reads TGTGCCAGCAGCTTAGATCGGGGGCCTCAGGGGACCCAGTACTTC. It translates to CASSLDRGPQGTQYF. The chain uses TRBV7-2 and TRBJ2-5, with D tentatively TRBD1 or TRBD2 (6 bases each). V shed 1 base and J shed 7 bases, with 16 bases lying between them. This CDR3 has 15 residues. From germline, CDR1 is SGHTA and CDR2 FQGNSA.